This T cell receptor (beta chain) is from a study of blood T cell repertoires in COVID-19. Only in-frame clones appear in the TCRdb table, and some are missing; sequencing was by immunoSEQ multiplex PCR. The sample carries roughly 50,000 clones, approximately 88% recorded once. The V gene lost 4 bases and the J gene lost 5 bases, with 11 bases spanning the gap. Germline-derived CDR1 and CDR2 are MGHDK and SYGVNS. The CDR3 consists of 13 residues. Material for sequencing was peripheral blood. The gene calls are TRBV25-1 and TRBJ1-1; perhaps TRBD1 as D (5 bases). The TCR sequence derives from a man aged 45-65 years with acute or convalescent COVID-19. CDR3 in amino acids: CASSVRGGTEAFF. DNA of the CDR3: TGTGCCAGCAGTGTAAGGGGTGGGACTGAAGCTTTCTTT. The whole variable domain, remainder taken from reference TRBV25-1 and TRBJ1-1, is EADIYQTPRYLVIGTGKKITLECSQTMGHDKMYWYQQDPGMELHLIHYSYGVNSTEKGDLSSESTVSRIRTEHFPLTLESARPSHTSQYLCASSVRGGTEAFFGQGTRLTVV.